This entry describes one TCR beta chain. The antigen is not known. This entry is derived from a study of T cells after yellow fever vaccination. Study background: Libraries from low-cell-number fractions were prepared with the SMART-Seq v4 Ultra Low Input RNA kit. Study-level findings and limits: Shared CD4/CD8 clonotypes were a small share, likely from convergent recombination. Clones that expanded after primary vaccination mostly reappeared after the booster (96% CD4, approximately 89% CD8).

Template-switching 5'RACE yielded the TCR cDNA; a universal primer site and UMIs were added in the process. One entry per CDR3 protein results from TCRdb running MiXCR on the 5' RACE reads. This sample has approximately 550,000 distinct CDR3 sequences; approximately 21% occur once, and the top ten carry 14%. The CDR3 covers 14 residues. V shed 0 bases and J shed 6 bases, with 9 bases lying between them. The V gene's germline CDR1 is SGHRS and CDR2 YFSETQ. The chain combines TRBV5-1 with TRBJ2-2; weak D call: TRBD1 (5 bases). The sequences come from PBMCs, collected 15 days after the yellow fever booster vaccination. This sequence was found in a man aged 25-40 years who received the YFV17D yellow fever vaccine. The CDR3 nucleotides are TGCGCCAGCAGCTTGGTGCAGGGCTCCGGGGAGCTGTTTTTT. It codes for CASSLVQGSGELFF.